Presented here are 21 T cell receptor beta chains from one specimen sequenced in a study of T cells in Graves' hyperthyroidism and ophthalmopathy. The CDR3 regions of TCR beta were amplified from RNA transcripts. With the HTBI primer set, the TCR CDR3 went through a first round of RT-PCR. TCRdb re-called the multiplex PCR reads through MiXCR, storing one row per CDR3 protein. The repertoire consists of about 350,000 distinct CDR3 sequences, with approximately 20% occurring once and the leading ten covering 3.5% to 4%. The sample comprised blood. The receptors originated from a woman aged 18-29 years with Graves' hyperthyroidism.

This clonotype was observed many times. This sequence joins TRBV5-1 and TRBJ1-2; 7 nucleotides align to TRBD1. The germline V gene has CDR1 SGHRS and CDR2 YFSETQ. The CDR3 is 15 residues long. V shed 3 bases and J 2 bases; nucleotides not matched to a gene: 7. The CDR3 sequence is CASSSRQGPNYGYTF. Here the CDR3 DNA reads TGCGCCAGCAGCTCGAGACAGGGACCCAACTATGGCTACACCTTC. Filled out from reference TRBV5-1 and TRBJ1-2, the complete variable domain reads KAGVTQTPRYLIKTRGQQVTLSCSPISGHRSVSWYQQTPGQGLQFLFEYFSETQRNKGNFPGRFSGRQFSNSRSEMNVSTLELGDSALYLCASSSRQGPNYGYTFGSGTRLTVV.

This clonotype occurred many times. The gene calls are TRBV7-2 and TRBJ2-6; 8 bases line up with TRBD1. V shed 5 bases, J shed 2 bases, and the junction held 14 bases outside the gene matches. Germline CDR1 and CDR2: SGHTA and FQGNSA. This CDR3 has 19 amino acids. DNA of the CDR3: TGTGCCAGCAGCCTGGGCCCCGGACAGGGCGGACCTGGGGCCAACGTCCTGACTTTC. Translating it yields CASSLGPGQGGPGANVLTF. The entire variable domain, with the rest obtained from reference TRBV7-2 and TRBJ2-6, is as follows: GAGVSQSPSNKVTEKGKDVELRCDPISGHTALYWYRQSLGQGLEFLIYFQGNSAPDKSGLPSDRFSAERTGGSVSTLTIQRTQQEDSAVYLCASSLGPGQGGPGANVLTFGAGSRLTVL.

This clonotype was counted at least ten times. The chain combines TRBV28 with TRBJ2-5, with 10 bases that match TRBD1. The CDR3 is 17 amino acids. V was clipped by 3 bases and J by 4 bases; unmatched bases: 11. The germline V gene has CDR1 MDHEN and CDR2 SYDVKM. In DNA, the CDR3 is TGTGCCAGCAGTTTTGGGACAGGGGACGGGGCCAGAGAGACCCAGTACTTC. Translated, it gives CASSFGTGDGARETQYF.

This clonotype showed up many times. The V gene is TRBV12-3 or TRBV12-4, the J gene TRBJ1-2; D is ambiguous. The CDR3 sequence is 12 residues long. V shed 6 bases and J shed 6 bases, with 11 bases lying between them. The CDR3 here is CASRDGRDGYTF. The CDR3 nucleotides read TGTGCCAGCAGGGACGGGAGGGATGGCTACACCTTC.

The chain employs TRBV12-3 or TRBV12-4 and TRBJ1-1; D gene uncertain. V gave up 6 bases and J gave up 6 bases, with 14 bases separating them. The CDR3 is 13 amino acids. The CDR3 loop is CASRTPNDAEAFF. The DNA of the CDR3 is TGTGCCAGCAGGACTCCAAATGACGCTGAAGCTTTCTTT.

This clonotype has only a few counts. The chain uses TRBV3-1 and TRBJ2-5; the match to TRBD1 covers 8 bases. The CDR3 has 15 residues. Germline CDR1 and CDR2: LGHDT and YNNKEL (reference sequence). The V segment lost 3 bases and the J segment 4 bases; nucleotides outside the gene matches: 7. CDR3 coding DNA: TGTGCCAGCAGCCAGGCCGGGACAGGAGGAGAGACCCAGTACTTC. Translation: CASSQAGTGGETQYF.

This clonotype was counted ten times or more. The chain couples TRBV2 to TRBJ1-5, with 7 bases matching TRBD1. V trimming: 1 base; J trimming: 4 bases; junction bases outside the gene matches: 4. The CDR3 is 15 amino acids. CDR1 is SNHLY, CDR2 FYNNEI, per germline. CDR3 sequence reads: CASSEGQGVNQPQHF. The CDR3 nucleotides are TGTGCCAGCAGTGAAGGACAGGGTGTTAATCAGCCCCAGCATTTT. The full variable domain, rest sourced from reference TRBV2 and TRBJ1-5, is EPEVTQTPSHQVTQMGQEVILRCVPISNHLYFYWYRQILGQKVEFLVSFYNNEISEKSEIFDDQFSVERPDGSNFTLKIRSTKLEDSAMYFCASSEGQGVNQPQHFGDGTRLSIL.

The chain employs TRBV4-1 and TRBJ1-2, with D perhaps matching TRBD1 (5 bases). Germline assignment: CDR1 MGHRA and CDR2 YSYEKL. Trimming pared 1 base from V and 4 bases from J, leaving 19 bases between. The CDR3 is 17 residues long. DNA for the CDR3: TGCGCCAGCAGCCAAGTCATTTCGATCAGGGAGCCCTATGGCTACACCTTC. Amino acids: CASSQVISIREPYGYTF.

As to this clonotype: A much more abundant neighbour one base away suggests this may be a read error. This rearrangement joins TRBV5-1 to TRBJ2-4, with 14 bases lining up with TRBD2. V lost 4 bases to trimming and J lost 11 bases; unmatched junction nucleotides: 5. Germline V gene lookup returns CDR1 SGHRS and CDR2 YFSETQ. The CDR3 has 14 amino acids. DNA of the CDR3: TGCGCCAGCAGCCCGGGGACTAGCGGGGGCCTTCAGTACTTC. Translated, it gives CASSPGTSGGLQYF.

There are many counts of this clonotype. This rearrangement joins TRBV28 to TRBJ1-1, with D maybe TRBD1 (6 bases). V was cut by 6 bases and J by 2 bases, with 13 bases left in between. Germline V CDR1 and CDR2: MDHEN, SYDVKM. This CDR3 comprises 14 residues. This CDR3 is CASSALQGNTEAFF. The CDR3 DNA reads as TGTGCCAGCAGCGCCTTACAGGGTAACACTGAAGCTTTCTTT.

This clonotype was counted many times. The chain is built from TRBV24-1 and TRBJ2-2; D not certain. Germline CDR1 and CDR2: KGHDR and SFDVKD. The ends were cut back, 6 bases at V and 6 bases at J, with 16 bases in the middle. The CDR3 has 15 amino acids. This CDR3 is CATSSRQAWPGELFF. The CDR3 DNA reads as TGTGCCACCAGTTCACGGCAGGCTTGGCCCGGGGAGCTGTTTTTT.

This clonotype has at least ten counts. The chain uses TRBV6-5 and TRBJ1-2, with 7 bases fitting TRBD1. CDR1 is MNHEY and CDR2 is SVGAGI in the germline V gene. Losses at the gene ends were 8 bases for V and 6 bases for J; bases not matched to a gene: 12. The CDR3 has 14 amino acids. The CDR3 nucleotides read TGTGCCAGCCTGAAATCAGGGGGTAGGGATGGCTACACCTTC. Translated: CASLKSGGRDGYTF.

The chain has TRBV20-1 and TRBJ1-2; 7 bases agree with TRBD1. Per germline, CDR1 DFQATT and CDR2 SNEGSKA (reference sequence). Unmatched junction bases numbered 14, after V lost 0 bases and J lost 4 bases. The CDR3 loop spans 17 amino acids. Written as DNA, the CDR3 is TGCAGTGCTAGAGATGGTGGGGCCAGGGGGAGAGTCTATGGCTACACCTTC. It is translated as CSARDGGARGRVYGYTF.

This clonotype was seen repeatedly, ten times or more. V usage is TRBV19 and J usage is TRBJ1-1, with D uncertain. In germline, CDR1 is LNHDA, CDR2 SQIVND (reference sequence). Deletions cut 3 bases from V and 4 bases from J, with 15 bases between. The CDR3 has 15 residues. The CDR3 DNA sequence: TGTGCCAGTAGTATTTATGGTGCGGGAGCCACTGAAGCTTTCTTT. It is translated as CASSIYGAGATEAFF. Full variable domain (missing parts from reference TRBV19 and TRBJ1-1): DGGITQSPKYLFRKEGQNVTLSCEQNLNHDAMYWYRQDPGQGLRLIYYSQIVNDFQKGDIAEGYSVSREKKESFPLTVTSAQKNPTAFYLCASSIYGAGATEAFFGQGTRLTVV.

This clonotype was recorded a few times. V gene TRBV12-3 or TRBV12-4 combines with J gene TRBJ1-5; tentatively, D is TRBD1 (5 bases). Trimming removed 10 bases from V and 7 bases from J, with 14 bases in between. This CDR3 is 12 amino acids long. The CDR3 nucleotides are TGTGCCACGGGGCAGGGTCGGCAGCCCCAGCATTTT. It specifies CATGQGRQPQHF.

This clonotype was counted only a few times. The chain is built from TRBV20-1 and TRBJ1-1; a weak D match, TRBD1 (6 bases). CDR1 is DFQATT and CDR2 is SNEGSKA in the germline V gene (reference sequence). The CDR3 has 13 residues. The CDR3 DNA follows: TGCAGGGCGGGGGGGGCCATGAACACTGAAGCTTTCTTT. It is translated as CRAGGAMNTEAFF.

This clonotype has more than one count but fewer than ten. The chain recombines TRBV24-1 with TRBJ2-2; possible D gene TRBD1, 6 bases. CDR3 size: 15 residues. The germline V and J ends were trimmed by 4 bases and 3 bases, with 11 bases remaining between them. Germline lookup yields CDR1 KGHDR and CDR2 SFDVKD. Here the CDR3 DNA reads TGTGCCACCAGTGACAGGACAGATTACACCGGGGAGCTGTTTTTT. This gives the protein CATSDRTDYTGELFF.

The sample holds many counts of this clonotype. The rearrangement joins TRBV6-5 to TRBJ1-1, with D hard to call. Trimming shortened V by 5 bases and J by 3 bases, and 7 bases separated the two germline ends. CDR3 size: 12 residues. Germline V lookup: CDR1 MNHEY, CDR2 SVGAGI. DNA of the CDR3: TGTGCCAGCAGTCCCAGGTACACTGAAGCTTTCTTT. Amino acids: CASSPRYTEAFF.

Comments on this clonotype: Mismatch with germline at one junction end may stem from a read error. This chain uses TRBV28 with TRBJ2-7; perhaps TRBD1 as D (6 bases). This CDR3 spans 15 amino acids. Germline lookup yields CDR1 MDHEN and CDR2 SYDVKM. DNA of the CDR3: TGTGCCAGCAGATTCCGGGACACGGCCTTTTACGAGCAGTGCTTC. Amino acids: CASRFRDTAFYEQCF.

V and J are TRBV3-1 and TRBJ2-5; the D call may be TRBD1 or TRBD2 (5 bases each). Trimming took off 0 bases at V and 2 bases at J, with 13 bases between the two ends. This CDR3 comprises 16 residues. Germline V lookup: CDR1 LGHDT, CDR2 YNNKEL (reference sequence). The CDR3 DNA is TGTGCCAGCAGCCAAGACGAGACGGGACCACAAGAGACCCAGTACTTC. As protein: CASSQDETGPQETQYF.

The sample holds many counts of this clonotype. The rearrangement links TRBV2 to TRBJ1-5, with D unresolved. Germline loops: CDR1 SNHLY, CDR2 FYNNEI. This CDR3 has 14 residues. Trimming left V 4 bases short and J 3 bases short, with 10 bases between. The CDR3 sequence is CASSAQVSNQPQHF. The CDR3 DNA follows: TGTGCCAGCAGTGCCCAGGTGTCCAATCAGCCCCAGCATTTT.